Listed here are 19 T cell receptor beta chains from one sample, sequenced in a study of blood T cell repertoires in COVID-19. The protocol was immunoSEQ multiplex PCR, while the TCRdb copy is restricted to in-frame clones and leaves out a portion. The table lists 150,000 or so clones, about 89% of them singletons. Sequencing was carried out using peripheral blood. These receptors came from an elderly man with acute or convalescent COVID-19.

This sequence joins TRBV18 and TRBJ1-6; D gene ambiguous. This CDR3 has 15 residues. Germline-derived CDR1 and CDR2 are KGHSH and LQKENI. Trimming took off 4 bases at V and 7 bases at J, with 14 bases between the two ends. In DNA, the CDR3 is TGTGCCAGCTCACTCGGCCCAGTGGAGAATTCACCCCTCCACTTT. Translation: CASSLGPVENSPLHF.

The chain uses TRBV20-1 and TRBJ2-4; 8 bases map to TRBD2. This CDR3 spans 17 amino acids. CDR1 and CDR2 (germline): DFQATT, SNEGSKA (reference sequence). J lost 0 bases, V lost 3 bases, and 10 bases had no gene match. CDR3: CSASLIAGGLAKNIQYF. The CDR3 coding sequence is TGCAGTGCTAGTTTGATCGCGGGGGGATTAGCCAAAAACATTCAGTACTTC.

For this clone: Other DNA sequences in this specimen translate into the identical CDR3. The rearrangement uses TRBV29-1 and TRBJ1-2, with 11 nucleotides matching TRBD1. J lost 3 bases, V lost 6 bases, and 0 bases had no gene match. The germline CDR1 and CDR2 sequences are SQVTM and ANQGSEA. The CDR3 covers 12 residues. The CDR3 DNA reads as TGCAGCGTGGGACAGGGGGACTATGGCTACACCTTC. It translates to CSVGQGDYGYTF.

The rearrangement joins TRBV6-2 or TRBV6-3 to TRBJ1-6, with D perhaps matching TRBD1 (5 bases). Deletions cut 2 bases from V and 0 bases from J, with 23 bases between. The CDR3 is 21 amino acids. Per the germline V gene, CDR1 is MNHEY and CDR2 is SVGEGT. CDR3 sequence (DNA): TGTGCCAGCAGTTACGTTACGATTCGGGACGCCGGGAGCTCCTATAATTCACCCCTCCACTTT. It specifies CASSYVTIRDAGSSYNSPLHF.

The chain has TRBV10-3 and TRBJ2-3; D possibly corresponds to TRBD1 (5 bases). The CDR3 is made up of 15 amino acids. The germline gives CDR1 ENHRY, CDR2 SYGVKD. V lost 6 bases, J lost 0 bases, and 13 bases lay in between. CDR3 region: CAIRGDRRSTDTQYF. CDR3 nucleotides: TGTGCCATCAGGGGTGACAGACGAAGCACAGATACGCAGTATTTT.

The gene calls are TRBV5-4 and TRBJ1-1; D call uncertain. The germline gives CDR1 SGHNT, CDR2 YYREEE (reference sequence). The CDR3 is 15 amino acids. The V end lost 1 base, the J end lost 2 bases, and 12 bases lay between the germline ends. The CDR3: CASSLPLAGNTEAFF. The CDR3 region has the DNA TGTGCCAGCAGCTTGCCTCTCGCAGGAAACACTGAAGCTTTCTTT.

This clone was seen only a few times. The CDR3 is CASSQGAGGYTF. The CDR3 bases are TGTGCCAGCAGCCAAGGCGCGGGAGGCTACACCTTC. The genes are TRBV3-1 (or the pseudogene TRBV3-2) and TRBJ1-2; D not certain. The V gene lost 1 base and the J gene lost 8 bases, with 8 bases spanning the gap. This CDR3 region has 12 residues. Germline CDR1 reads LGHDT; CDR2 reads YNNKEL (reference sequence).

CDR3 bases: TGTGCCAGCACCCCAGGGTTTAGCTATGGCTACACCTTC. Its translation is CASTPGFSYGYTF. The chain links TRBV28 to TRBJ1-2, with D possibly TRBD1 on 5 matching bases. Looked up from germline, CDR1 is MDHEN and CDR2 is SYDVKM. Trimming cost V 7 bases and J 4 bases, with 13 bases left between them. The CDR3 runs 13 residues.

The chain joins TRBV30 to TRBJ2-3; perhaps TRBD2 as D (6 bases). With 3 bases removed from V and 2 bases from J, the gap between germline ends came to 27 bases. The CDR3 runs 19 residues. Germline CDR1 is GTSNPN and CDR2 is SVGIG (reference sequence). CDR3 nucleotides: TGTGCCTGGAGCCAAACCCGCGGGGAGGCGAAACGTTACACAGATACGCAGTATTTT. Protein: CAWSQTRGEAKRYTDTQYF.

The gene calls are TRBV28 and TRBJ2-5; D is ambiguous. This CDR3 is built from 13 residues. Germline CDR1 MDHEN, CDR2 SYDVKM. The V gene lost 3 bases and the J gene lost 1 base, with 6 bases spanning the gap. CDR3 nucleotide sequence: TGTGCCAGCAGTTTGAGCCTCCAAGAGACCCAGTACTTC. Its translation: CASSLSLQETQYF.

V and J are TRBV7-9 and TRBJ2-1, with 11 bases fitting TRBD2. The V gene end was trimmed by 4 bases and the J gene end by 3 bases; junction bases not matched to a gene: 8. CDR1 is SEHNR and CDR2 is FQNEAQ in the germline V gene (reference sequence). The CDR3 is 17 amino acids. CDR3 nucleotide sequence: TGTGCCAGCAGCTCTATACTAGCGGGAGTGTTCTACAATGAGCAGTTCTTC. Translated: CASSSILAGVFYNEQFF.

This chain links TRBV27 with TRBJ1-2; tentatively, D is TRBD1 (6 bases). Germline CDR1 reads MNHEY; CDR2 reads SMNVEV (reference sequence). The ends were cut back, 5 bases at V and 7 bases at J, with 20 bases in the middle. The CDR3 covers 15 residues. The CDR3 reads CASSQGPQGISGYTF. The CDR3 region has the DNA TGTGCCAGCAGTCAGGGGCCCCAAGGGATCAGTGGCTACACCTTC.

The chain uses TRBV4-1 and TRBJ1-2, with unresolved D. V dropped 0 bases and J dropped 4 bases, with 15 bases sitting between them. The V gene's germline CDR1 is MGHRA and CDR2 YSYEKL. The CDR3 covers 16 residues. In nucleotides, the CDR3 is TGCGCCAGCAGCCAAGATTTTCCCATGGGAGGCTATGGCTACACCTTC. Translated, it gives CASSQDFPMGGYGYTF.

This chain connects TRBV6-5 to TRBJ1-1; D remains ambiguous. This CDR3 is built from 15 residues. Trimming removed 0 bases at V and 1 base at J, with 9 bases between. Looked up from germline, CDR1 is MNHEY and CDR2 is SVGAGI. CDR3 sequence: CASSYSREENTEAFF. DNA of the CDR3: TGTGCCAGCAGTTACTCCCGGGAGGAGAACACTGAAGCTTTCTTT.

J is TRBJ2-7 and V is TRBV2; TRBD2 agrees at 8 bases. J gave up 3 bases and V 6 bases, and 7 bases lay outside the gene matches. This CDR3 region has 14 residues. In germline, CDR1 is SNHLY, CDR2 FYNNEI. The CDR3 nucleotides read TGTGCCAGCAGAGAAACGGGACTAGTCTACGAGCAGTACTTC. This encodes CASRETGLVYEQYF.

DNA for the CDR3: TGTGCCAGCAGTTTACGACAGAAATACTCACCCCTCCACTTT. Its protein is CASSLRQKYSPLHF. V gene TRBV28 combines with J gene TRBJ1-6; maybe TRBD1 (5 bases). Trimming cost V 2 bases and J 10 bases, with 12 bases left between them. The CDR3 totals 14 residues. The germline V gene encodes CDR1 MDHEN and CDR2 SYDVKM. Supplemented by reference TRBV28 and TRBJ1-6, the full variable domain reads DVKVTQSSRYLVKRTGEKVFLECVQDMDHENMFWYRQDPGLGLRLIYFSYDVKMKEKGDIPEGYSVSREKKERFSLILESASTNQTSMYLCASSLRQKYSPLHFGNGTRLTVT.

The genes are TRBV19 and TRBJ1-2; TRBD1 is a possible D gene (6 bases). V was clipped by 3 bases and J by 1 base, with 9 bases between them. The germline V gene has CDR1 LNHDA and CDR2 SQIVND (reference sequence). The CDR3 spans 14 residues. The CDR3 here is CASSITGSNYGYTF. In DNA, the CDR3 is TGTGCCAGTAGTATCACAGGGAGTAACTATGGCTACACCTTC.

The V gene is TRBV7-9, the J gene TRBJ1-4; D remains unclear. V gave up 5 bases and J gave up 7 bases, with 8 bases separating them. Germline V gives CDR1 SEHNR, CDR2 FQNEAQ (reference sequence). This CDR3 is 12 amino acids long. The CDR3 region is CASSGSGEKLFF. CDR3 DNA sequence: TGTGCCAGCAGCGGGTCAGGTGAAAAACTGTTTTTT.

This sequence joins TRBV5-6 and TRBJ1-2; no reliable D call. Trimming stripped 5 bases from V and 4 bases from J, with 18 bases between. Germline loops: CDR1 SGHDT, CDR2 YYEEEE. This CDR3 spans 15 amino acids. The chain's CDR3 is CASSPNLAGSYGYTF. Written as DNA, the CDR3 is TGTGCCAGCAGTCCCAACTTAGCGGGTTCCTATGGCTACACCTTC. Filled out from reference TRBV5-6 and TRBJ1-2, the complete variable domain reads DAGVTQSPTHLIKTRGQQVTLRCSPKSGHDTVSWYQQALGQGPQFIFQYYEEEERQRGNFPDRFSGHQFPNYSSELNVNALLLGDSALYLCASSPNLAGSYGYTFGSGTRLTVV.